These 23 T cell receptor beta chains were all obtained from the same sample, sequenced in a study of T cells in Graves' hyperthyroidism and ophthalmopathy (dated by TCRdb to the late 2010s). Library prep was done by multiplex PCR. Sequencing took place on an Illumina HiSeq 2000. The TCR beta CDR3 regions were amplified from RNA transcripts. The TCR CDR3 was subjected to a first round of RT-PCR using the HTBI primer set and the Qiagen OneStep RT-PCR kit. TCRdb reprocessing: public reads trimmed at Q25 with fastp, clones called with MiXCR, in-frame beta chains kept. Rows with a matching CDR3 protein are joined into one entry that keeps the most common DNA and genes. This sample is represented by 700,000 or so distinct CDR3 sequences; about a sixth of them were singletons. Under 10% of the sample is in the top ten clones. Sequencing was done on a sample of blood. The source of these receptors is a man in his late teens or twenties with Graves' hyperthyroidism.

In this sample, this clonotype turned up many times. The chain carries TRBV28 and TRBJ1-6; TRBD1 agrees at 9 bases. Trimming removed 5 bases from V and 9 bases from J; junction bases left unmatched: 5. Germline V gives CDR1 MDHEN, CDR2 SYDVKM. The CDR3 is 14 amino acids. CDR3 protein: CASSLDRGSSPLHF. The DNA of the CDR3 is TGTGCCAGCAGTCTCGACAGGGGGAGTTCACCCCTCCACTTT.

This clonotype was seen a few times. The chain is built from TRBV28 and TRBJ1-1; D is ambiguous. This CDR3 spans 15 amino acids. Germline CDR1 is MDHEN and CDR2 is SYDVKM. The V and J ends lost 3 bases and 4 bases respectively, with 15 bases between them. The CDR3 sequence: CASSFMTPRGTEAFF. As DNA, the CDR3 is TGTGCCAGCAGTTTCATGACTCCCCGGGGCACTGAAGCTTTCTTT.

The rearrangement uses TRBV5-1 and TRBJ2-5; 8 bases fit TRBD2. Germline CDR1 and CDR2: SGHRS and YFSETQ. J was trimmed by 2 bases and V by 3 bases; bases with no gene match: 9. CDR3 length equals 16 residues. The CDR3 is CASSSGRLAFQETQYF. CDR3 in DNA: TGCGCCAGCAGCTCGGGGAGACTAGCGTTTCAAGAGACCCAGTACTTC.

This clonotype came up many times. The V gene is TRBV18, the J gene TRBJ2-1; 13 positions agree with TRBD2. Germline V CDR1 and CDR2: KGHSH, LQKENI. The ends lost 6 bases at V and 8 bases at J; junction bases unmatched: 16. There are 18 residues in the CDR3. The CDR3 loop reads CASSRTTSGRALRYEQFF. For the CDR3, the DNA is TGTGCCAGCTCTCGAACTACTAGCGGGAGGGCCCTGCGCTATGAGCAGTTCTTC.

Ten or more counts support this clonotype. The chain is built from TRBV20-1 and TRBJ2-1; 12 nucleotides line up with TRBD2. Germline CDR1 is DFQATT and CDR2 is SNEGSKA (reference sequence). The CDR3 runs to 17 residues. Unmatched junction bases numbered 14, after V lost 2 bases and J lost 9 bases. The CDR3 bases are TGCAGTGCTAGAAGCCTCCTAGCGGGAGGGCCATGGTTTGAGCAGTTCTTC. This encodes CSARSLLAGGPWFEQFF.

Here the CDR3 DNA reads TGCAGTGCTAGAGAGGGGACAGGGGCGGATGAGCAGTTCTTC. The encoded protein is CSAREGTGADEQFF. The chain has TRBV20-1 and TRBJ2-1, with 10 bases lining up with TRBD1. CDR1 is DFQATT and CDR2 is SNEGSKA in the germline V gene (reference sequence). The CDR3 is 14 residues long. Trimming cost V 0 bases and J 8 bases; bases outside gene matches: 4.

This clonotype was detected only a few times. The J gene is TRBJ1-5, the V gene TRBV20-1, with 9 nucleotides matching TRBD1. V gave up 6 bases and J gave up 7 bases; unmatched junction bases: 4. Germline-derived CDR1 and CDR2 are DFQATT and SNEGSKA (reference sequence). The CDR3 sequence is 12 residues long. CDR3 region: CSARQGDQPQHF. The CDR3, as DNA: TGCAGTGCCAGACAGGGGGACCAGCCCCAGCATTTT.

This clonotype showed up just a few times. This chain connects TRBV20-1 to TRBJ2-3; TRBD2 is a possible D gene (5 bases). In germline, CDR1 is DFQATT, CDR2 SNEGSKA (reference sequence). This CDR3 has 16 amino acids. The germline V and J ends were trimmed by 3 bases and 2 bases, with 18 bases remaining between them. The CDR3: CSARFSGPLTTDTQYF. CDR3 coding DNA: TGCAGTGCTAGGTTCAGCGGCCCGTTAACCACAGATACGCAGTATTTT.

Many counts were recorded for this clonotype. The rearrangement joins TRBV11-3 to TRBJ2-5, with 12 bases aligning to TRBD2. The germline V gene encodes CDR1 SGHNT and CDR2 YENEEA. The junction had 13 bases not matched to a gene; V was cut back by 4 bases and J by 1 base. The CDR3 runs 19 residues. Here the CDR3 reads CASSSSEVRTSGTQETQYF. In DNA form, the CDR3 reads TGTGCCAGCAGCTCCTCAGAAGTGAGGACTAGCGGGACCCAAGAGACCCAGTACTTC.

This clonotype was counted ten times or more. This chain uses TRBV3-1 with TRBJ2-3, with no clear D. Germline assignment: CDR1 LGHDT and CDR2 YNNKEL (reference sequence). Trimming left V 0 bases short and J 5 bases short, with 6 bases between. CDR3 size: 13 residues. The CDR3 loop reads CASSQDQKDTQYF. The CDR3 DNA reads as TGTGCCAGCAGCCAAGATCAGAAAGATACGCAGTATTTT.

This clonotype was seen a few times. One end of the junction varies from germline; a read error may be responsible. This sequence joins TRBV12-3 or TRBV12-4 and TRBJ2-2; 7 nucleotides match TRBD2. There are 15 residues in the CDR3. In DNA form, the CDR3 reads TGTACCAGCATTGTCGGTGGGGGAGGGACCGGGGAGCTGTTTTTT. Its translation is CTSIVGGGGTGELFF.

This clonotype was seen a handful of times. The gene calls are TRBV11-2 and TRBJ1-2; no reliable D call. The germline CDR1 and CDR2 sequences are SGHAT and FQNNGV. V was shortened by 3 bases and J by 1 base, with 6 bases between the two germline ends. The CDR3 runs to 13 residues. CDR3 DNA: TGTGCCAGCAGCTTGCCCTATAACTATGGCTACACCTTC. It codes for CASSLPYNYGYTF.

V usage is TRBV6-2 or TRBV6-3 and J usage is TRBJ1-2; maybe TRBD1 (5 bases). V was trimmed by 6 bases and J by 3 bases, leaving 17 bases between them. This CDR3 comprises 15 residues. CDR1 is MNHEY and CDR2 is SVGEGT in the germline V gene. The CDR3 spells CASSLGRMAHYGYTF. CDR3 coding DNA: TGTGCCAGCAGCTTGGGACGGATGGCCCACTATGGCTACACCTTC.

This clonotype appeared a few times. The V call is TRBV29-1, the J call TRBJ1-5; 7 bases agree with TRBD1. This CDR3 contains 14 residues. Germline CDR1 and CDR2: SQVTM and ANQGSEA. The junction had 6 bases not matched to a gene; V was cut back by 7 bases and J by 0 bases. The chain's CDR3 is CSAKTGNSNQPQHF. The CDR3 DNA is TGCAGCGCTAAGACAGGGAATAGCAATCAGCCCCAGCATTTT.

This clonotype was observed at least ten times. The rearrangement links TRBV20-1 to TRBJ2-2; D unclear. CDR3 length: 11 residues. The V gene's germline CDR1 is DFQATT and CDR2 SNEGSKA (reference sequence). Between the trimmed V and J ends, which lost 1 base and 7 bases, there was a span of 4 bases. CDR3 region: CSARVLGELFF. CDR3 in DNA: TGCAGTGCTAGAGTCCTCGGGGAGCTGTTTTTT.

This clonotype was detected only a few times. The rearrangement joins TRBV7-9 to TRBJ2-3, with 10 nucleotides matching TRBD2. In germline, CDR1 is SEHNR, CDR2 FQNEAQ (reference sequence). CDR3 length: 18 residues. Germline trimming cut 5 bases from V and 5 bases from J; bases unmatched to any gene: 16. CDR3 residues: CASSPDPGGLAFEDTQYF. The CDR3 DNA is TGTGCCAGCAGCCCGGACCCGGGGGGACTAGCGTTTGAAGATACGCAGTATTTT.

CDR3 nucleotide sequence: TGTGCCAGCAGCCTCCGGGCTAGCGGGAACAATGAGCAGTTCTTC. It specifies CASSLRASGNNEQFF. This chain joins TRBV2 and TRBJ2-1, with TRBD2 matching over 9 bases. Germline assignment: CDR1 SNHLY and CDR2 FYNNEI. There are 15 residues in the CDR3. The V and J ends lost 6 bases and 5 bases, in that order; junction bases with no gene match: 8.

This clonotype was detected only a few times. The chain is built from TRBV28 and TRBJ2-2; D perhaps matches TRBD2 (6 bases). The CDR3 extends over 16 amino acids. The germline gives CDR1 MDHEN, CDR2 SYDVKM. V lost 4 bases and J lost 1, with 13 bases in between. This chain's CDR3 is CASSSIGGGNTGELFF. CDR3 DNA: TGTGCCAGCAGTTCGATTGGGGGAGGGAACACCGGGGAGCTGTTTTTT.

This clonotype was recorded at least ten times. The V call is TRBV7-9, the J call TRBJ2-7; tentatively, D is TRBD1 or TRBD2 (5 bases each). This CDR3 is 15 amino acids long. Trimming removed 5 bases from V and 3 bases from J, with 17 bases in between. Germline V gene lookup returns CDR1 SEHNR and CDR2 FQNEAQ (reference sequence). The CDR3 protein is CASSETGQEIYEQYF. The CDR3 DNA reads TGTGCCAGCAGCGAGACGGGGCAGGAAATCTACGAGCAGTACTTC.

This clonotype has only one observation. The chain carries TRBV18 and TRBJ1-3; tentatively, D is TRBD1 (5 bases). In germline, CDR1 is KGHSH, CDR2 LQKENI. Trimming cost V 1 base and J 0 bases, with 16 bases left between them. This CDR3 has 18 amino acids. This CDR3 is CASSPQRPGLRSGNTIYF. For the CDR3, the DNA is TGTGCCAGCTCACCACAGCGGCCGGGACTCCGCTCTGGAAACACCATATATTTT.

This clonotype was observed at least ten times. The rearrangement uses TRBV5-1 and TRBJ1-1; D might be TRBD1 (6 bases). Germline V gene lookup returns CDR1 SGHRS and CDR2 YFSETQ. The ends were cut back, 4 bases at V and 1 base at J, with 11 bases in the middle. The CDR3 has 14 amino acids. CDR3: CASSPADRNTEAFF. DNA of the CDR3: TGCGCCAGCAGCCCGGCGGACAGGAACACTGAAGCTTTCTTT.

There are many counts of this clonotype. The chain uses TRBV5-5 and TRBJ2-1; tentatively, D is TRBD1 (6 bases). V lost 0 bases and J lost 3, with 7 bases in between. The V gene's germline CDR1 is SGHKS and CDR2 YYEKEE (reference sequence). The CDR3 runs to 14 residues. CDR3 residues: CASSLGGLYNEQFF. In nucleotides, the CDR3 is TGTGCCAGCAGCTTGGGGGGGCTCTACAATGAGCAGTTCTTC.

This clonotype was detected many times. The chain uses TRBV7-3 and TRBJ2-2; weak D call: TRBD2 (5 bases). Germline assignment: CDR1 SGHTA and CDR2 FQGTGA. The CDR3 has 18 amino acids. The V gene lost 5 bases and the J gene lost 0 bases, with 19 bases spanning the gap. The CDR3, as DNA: TGTGCCAGCAGCCCCTTTAGGTCCAGCGGTTCGAACACCGGGGAGCTGTTTTTT. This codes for CASSPFRSSGSNTGELFF.